The 24 T cell receptor beta chains below were found in one sample sequenced in a study of tissue T cells after allogeneic stem cell transplantation. As for time point: mouse harvest day 14 after allogeneic transplant. Tail vein injection delivered 10^7 T-cell-depleted bone marrow cells and 10^6 splenic CD5+ T cells. Measured with immunoSEQ multiplex PCR; TCRdb has only the in-frame clones, and not every one. The table has about 3,500 clones, roughly 50% seen once; the top ten hold about a fifth. Sequences were obtained from gut tissue. Source of these receptors: a female BALB/c mouse given C57BL/6 T cells with graft-versus-host disease after an allogeneic hematopoietic cell transplant.

In this sample, this clone turned up a few times. Genes here carry mouse names. The read halts 1 residue ahead of the CDR3 end, with the missing end drawn from the germline J gene. The J gene is TRBJ2-5, the V gene TRBV12-2, with 11 bases identical to TRBD2. CDR1 and CDR2 (germline): SGHLS, HYDKME. This CDR3 comprises 16 residues. V gave up 2 bases and J gave up 0 bases; unmatched junction bases: 3. The CDR3 DNA, read in part, is TGTGCCAGCTCTCCTCGACTGGGGGGGAACCAAGACACCCAGTAC. Translated, it gives CASSPRLGGNQDTQY. The full CDR3 is CASSPRLGGNQDTQYF.

A note on this clone: The gene names given are mouse names. The read ends 1 residue shy of where the CDR3 ends; the end is completed using the germline J gene. The gene calls are TRBV23 and TRBJ1-1. In germline, CDR1 is KGHTA, CDR2 FQNQQP. CDR3 length: 13 residues. The CDR3 region is CSSSRNANTEVFF. The part of the CDR3 DNA that was read is TGCTCCAGCAGTCGGAATGCAAACACAGAAGTCTTC.

This clone is deemed medium-sized. The listed genes are named as in mouse. With the read ending 1 residue before the CDR3 end, the germline J gene is used to fill in that end. This chain joins TRBV26 and TRBJ2-2; the D is unclear. The V end was cut by 0 bases, the J end by 6 bases, with 2 bases between. CDR1 and CDR2 (germline): KGHPV, FQNQEV (reference sequence). The CDR3 has 12 residues. The CDR3 loop is CASSLSPGQLYF. The CDR3 bases that were read are TGTGCCAGCAGTCTGTCACCCGGGCAGCTCTAC. Combining the CDR3 with reference TRBV26 and TRBJ2-2 gives the whole variable domain NSKVIQTPRYLVKGQGQKAKMRCIPEKGHPVVFWYQQNKNNEFKFLINFQNQEVLQQIDMTEKRFSAECPSNSPCSLEIQSSEAGDSALYLCASSLSPGQLYFGEGSKLTVL.

A word on this clone: The DNA is omitted, as the CDR3 cannot be located on it reliably, and the CDR3 follows TCRdb's listing. Any gene name here is a mouse gene name. The chain couples TRBV23 to TRBJ1-2. The CDR3 numbers 15 amino acids, ends counted. Germline CDR1 and CDR2: KGHTA and FQNQQP. The CDR3 region is CSSSQSWGLGSDYTF.

This clone is medium-sized. Genes and germline are mouse. The read terminates 1 residue ahead of where the CDR3 ends, so the germline J gene completes it. The chain couples TRBV16 to TRBJ1-4; possibly TRBD1 for D (5 bases). This CDR3 has 14 amino acids. V was pared by 0 bases and J by 5 bases, with 7 bases between. Germline V lookup: CDR1 SGHSA, CDR2 FRNQAP. CDR3 DNA, as far as it was read: TGTGCAAGCAGCTTAGAGGGGGTAAACGAAAGATTATTT. Translating it yields CASSLEGVNERLF. The full CDR3 reads CASSLEGVNERLFF.

A word on this clone: Gene and germline names: mouse. The read ends 1 residue early relative to the CDR3; the germline J gene fills the gap. The V gene is TRBV14, the J gene TRBJ1-1; the D gene is possibly TRBD1 (5 bases). The ends were cut back, 1 base at V and 1 base at J, with 5 bases in the middle. CDR1 and CDR2 from the germline V gene are SGHDT and FRDEAV. CDR3 length: 13 residues. The CDR3 loop is CASSFGQNTEVFF. The covered CDR3 bases are TGTGCCAGCAGTTTCGGACAAAACACAGAAGTCTTC.

As regards this clone: Genes here carry mouse names. The read is 1 residue too short to cover the CDR3 end, so that end is filled in from the germline J gene. J is TRBJ1-1 and V is TRBV16; 8 bases align to TRBD1. Germline loops: CDR1 SGHSA, CDR2 FRNQAP. The CDR3 sequence is 12 residues long. V was pared by 7 bases and J by 11 bases, with 9 bases of the junction left unmatched. The part of the CDR3 DNA that was read is TGTGCAAGCAACAATGGACAGGGACAGGTCTTC. This codes for CASNNGQGQVF. The full-length CDR3 reads as CASNNGQGQVFF.

Comments on this clone: Gene names refer to mouse genes. Read sequence stops 1 residue before the CDR3 end, and the germline J gene provides the missing end. This chain connects TRBV26 to TRBJ2-2; 9 bases line up with TRBD1. J gave up 1 base and V 6 bases, and 0 bases lay outside the gene matches. The CDR3 loop spans 14 amino acids. The germline gives CDR1 KGHPV, CDR2 FQNQEV (reference sequence). CDR3: CASRGQGNTGQLYF. The sequenced part of the CDR3 DNA is TGTGCCAGCAGGGGACAGGGAAACACCGGGCAGCTCTAC.

This clone is medium-sized (0.01 to 0.1%) by share. Mouse gene names apply. Sequencing ends 1 residue short of the CDR3 end; the germline J gene provides the rest. V and J are TRBV4 and TRBJ1-2, with unresolved D. The CDR3 covers 12 residues. Germline V gene sequence: CDR1 LGHDT, CDR2 YNNKQL (reference sequence). V was pared by 4 bases and J by 0 bases, with 3 bases between. The part of the CDR3 DNA that was read is TGTGCCAGCAGCTTATCAAACTCCGACTACACC. This encodes CASSLSNSDYT. The whole CDR3 sequence reads CASSLSNSDYTF. Full variable domain (missing parts from reference TRBV4 and TRBJ1-2): ETAVFQTPNYHVTQVGNEVSFNCKQTLGHDTMYWYKQDSKKLLKIMFSYNNKQLIVNETVPRRFSPQSSDKAHLNLRIKSVEPEDSAVYLCASSLSNSDYTFGSGTRLLVI.

This clone was observed a few times. The genes and germline here are from mouse. Sequencing ends 1 residue short of the CDR3 end; the germline J gene provides the rest. The gene calls are TRBV26 and TRBJ2-4; 7 bases match TRBD2. This CDR3 has 13 amino acids. From germline, CDR1 is KGHPV and CDR2 FQNQEV (reference sequence). The V and J ends lost 4 bases and 3 bases, in that order; junction bases with no gene match: 1. CDR3 sequence: CASSPTGQNTLYF. Incomplete CDR3 DNA: TGTGCCAGCAGTCCGACTGGGCAAAACACCTTGTAC. The full variable domain, in which reference TRBV26 and TRBJ2-4 provide the parts outside the CDR3, is NSKVIQTPRYLVKGQGQKAKMRCIPEKGHPVVFWYQQNKNNEFKFLINFQNQEVLQQIDMTEKRFSAECPSNSPCSLEIQSSEAGDSALYLCASSPTGQNTLYFGAGTRLSVL.

Turning to this clone: All gene names here are mouse names. The read falls 1 residue short of the CDR3 end, and the missing part is taken from the germline J gene. The J gene is TRBJ2-7, the V gene TRBV13-1; D could derive from TRBD1 or TRBD2 (5 bases each). CDR1 NSHNY and CDR2 SYGAGN come from the germline V gene. Between the trimmed V and J ends, which lost 2 bases and 0 bases, there was a span of 12 bases. This CDR3 region has 15 residues. CDR3 in amino acids: CASSDRPGGSYEQYF. CDR3 bases read: TGTGCCAGCAGTGACCGACCCGGGGGCTCCTATGAACAGTAC.

About this clone itself: The genes and germline here are from mouse. The sequenced fragment ends 1 residue before the CDR3 boundary, so the rest is inferred from the germline J gene. The V call is TRBV2, the J call TRBJ2-5; 10 bases line up with TRBD2. This CDR3 spans 15 amino acids. V was pared by 5 bases and J by 4 bases, with 6 bases of the junction left unmatched. Germline assignment: CDR1 LGHNA and CDR2 YSYQKL. The CDR3 loop reads CASSYPGTGEDTQYF. The CDR3 bases that were read are TGTGCCAGCAGCTACCCTGGGACTGGGGAAGACACCCAGTAC.

By proportion, this clone is medium-sized (0.01 to 0.1%). Gene names are the mouse ones. The sequenced fragment ends 1 residue before the CDR3 boundary, so the rest is inferred from the germline J gene. The chain carries TRBV26 and TRBJ2-7; D is ambiguous. Germline CDR1 KGHPV, CDR2 FQNQEV (reference sequence). The CDR3 spans 14 residues. V lost 2 bases and J 0 bases, leaving 8 bases between the germline ends. The CDR3 protein is CASSLGLGSYEQYF. The sequenced part of the CDR3 DNA is TGTGCCAGCAGTCTGGGGTTAGGCTCCTATGAACAGTAC.

This clone was detected only a few times. Genes and germline are mouse. The read ends 1 residue before the CDR3 terminus; that terminus is restored from the germline J gene. The V gene is TRBV23, the J gene TRBJ2-3; TRBD2 is the table's D call, not checked against the DNA. The CDR3 loop spans 16 amino acids. Germline V gene lookup returns CDR1 KGHTA and CDR2 FQNQQP. The DNA read from the CDR3 is TGCTCCAGCAGTACCGGGACTGGGGGAAGTGCAGAAACGCTGTAT. This translates into CSSSTGTGGSAETLY. The CDR3 reads in full as CSSSTGTGGSAETLYF. Looking up the rest from reference TRBV23 and TRBJ2-3 gives the full variable domain: DAAVTQKPRYLIKMKGQEAEMKCIPEKGHTAVFWYQQKQSKELKFLIYFQNQQPLDQIDMVKERFSAVCPSSSLCSLGIRTCEAEDSALYLCSSSTGTGGSAETLYFGSGTRLTVL.

This clone was found once. Gene labels here are mouse ones. Read data end 1 residue before the CDR3 end; the end is taken from the germline J gene. This chain joins TRBV12-1 and TRBJ2-3; 11 bases map to TRBD2. The CDR3 spans 16 residues. Trimming at V came to 2 bases and at J to 0 bases, leaving 3 bases not matched to a gene. Germline CDR1 SGHSN, CDR2 HYEKVE. CDR3 DNA, as far as it was read: TGTGCCAGCTCTCCCAGACTGGGGGGGAGTGCAGAAACGCTGTAT. Protein sequence: CASSPRLGGSAETLY. The whole CDR3 region reads CASSPRLGGSAETLYF. Full variable domain (missing parts from reference TRBV12-1 and TRBJ2-3): DSGVVQSPRHIIKEKGGRSVLTCIPISGHSNVVWYQQTLGKELKFLIQHYEKVERDKGFLPSRFSVQQFDDYHSEMNMSALELEDSAMYFCASSPRLGGSAETLYFGSGTRLTVL.

With respect to this clone: Mouse names are used for the genes. The read halts 1 residue ahead of the CDR3 end, with the missing end drawn from the germline J gene. The J gene is TRBJ1-4, the V gene TRBV12-1; D is unclear. The germline V gene has CDR1 SGHSN and CDR2 HYEKVE. Trimming removed 0 bases from V and 3 bases from J, with 7 bases in between. The CDR3 is 14 residues long. CDR3 sequence: CASSLDTTNERLFF. The part of the CDR3 DNA that was read is TGTGCCAGCTCTCTCGACACAACCAACGAAAGATTATTT.

In its sample, this clone is medium-sized. Genes and germline are mouse. Sequencing ends 1 residue short of the CDR3 end; the germline J gene provides the rest. V and J are TRBV4 and TRBJ2-7, with 12 bases matching TRBD2. The trim removed 5 bases at V and 7 bases at J, leaving 6 bases unmatched. Germline V gene lookup returns CDR1 LGHDT and CDR2 YNNKQL (reference sequence). This CDR3 is 14 amino acids long. The CDR3 loop is CASSPTGGAREQYF. The CDR3 DNA, read in part, is TGTGCCAGCAGCCCGACTGGGGGGGCGCGGGAACAGTAC.

A remark on this clone: Here the gene names and germline are mouse. The part of the CDR3 DNA that was read is TGTGGTGCTAGGGATCCCGGAAATTCTGGAAATACGCTCTAT. Its protein is CGARDPGNSGNTLY. The full CDR3 protein reads CGARDPGNSGNTLYF. The rearrangement joins TRBV20 to TRBJ1-3; D unresolved. The CDR3 is cut off 1 residue early in the read; its end comes from the germline J gene. The CDR3 is 15 residues long. The V and J ends lost 0 bases and 0 bases respectively, with 9 bases between them. Germline V CDR1 and CDR2: GFQATS, STVNSAI.

Concerning this clone itself: Each gene name is a mouse one. The read is 1 residue too short to cover the CDR3 end, so that end is filled in from the germline J gene. The chain combines TRBV23 with TRBJ1-2; the D call TRBD1 from the table was never checked on the DNA. The length of the CDR3 is 14 residues. Germline V gene lookup returns CDR1 KGHTA and CDR2 FQNQQP. The covered CDR3 bases are TGCTCCAGCAGTCGACAGGTTGCAAACTCCGACTACACC. Protein product: CSSSRQVANSDYT. The whole CDR3 reads CSSSRQVANSDYTF.

This clone showed up just a few times. The genes are named according to mouse. The read stops 1 residue short of the end of the CDR3; the missing end is completed from the germline J gene. V is TRBV26 and J is TRBJ2-4; TRBD1 or TRBD2 may be the D gene (6 bases each). Per germline, CDR1 KGHPV and CDR2 FQNQEV (reference sequence). The CDR3 loop spans 13 amino acids. The ends were cut back, 4 bases at V and 2 bases at J, with 7 bases in the middle. The sequenced CDR3 bases are TGTGCCAGCAGTCGGGGGCCTCAAAACACCTTGTAC. Protein product: CASSRGPQNTLY. The whole CDR3 region reads CASSRGPQNTLYF.

This clone is labeled as medium-sized. The genes and germline here are from mouse. The CDR3: CTCSADQGQQAPLF. The sequenced CDR3 bases are TGCACCTGCAGTGCAGATCAGGGACAACAGGCTCCGCTT. The rearrangement links TRBV1 to TRBJ1-5; D perhaps matches TRBD1 (6 bases). The read ends 1 residue early relative to the CDR3; the germline J gene fills the gap. Germline V gene data show CDR1 as NSQYPW and CDR2 as LRSPGD (reference sequence). CDR3 length: 14 residues. V dropped 0 bases and J dropped 7 bases, with 10 bases sitting between them.

With respect to this clone: Gene and germline names: mouse. The read falls 1 residue short of the CDR3 end, and the missing part is taken from the germline J gene. This chain connects TRBV13-3 to TRBJ2-4, with D maybe TRBD1 (6 bases). Looked up from germline, CDR1 is NNHDY and CDR2 is SYVADS. CDR3 size: 13 residues. V lost 2 bases to trimming and J lost 4 bases, with 8 bases between them. Here the CDR3 reads CASSEDRKNTLYF. CDR3 DNA, as far as it was read: TGTGCCAGCAGTGAAGACAGGAAAAACACCTTGTAC.

This clone occurred a few times. Each gene name is a mouse one. The read comes to an end 1 residue before the CDR3 does, leaving the germline J gene to fill in the end. This sequence joins TRBV26 and TRBJ2-7, with 9 bases aligning to TRBD1. Germline loops: CDR1 KGHPV, CDR2 FQNQEV (reference sequence). The CDR3 sequence is 12 residues long. The V segment lost 4 bases and the J segment 5 bases; nucleotides outside the gene matches: 0. Incomplete CDR3 DNA: TGTGCCAGCAGTCGGACAGGGGATGAACAGTAC. It translates to CASSRTGDEQY. The full CDR3 reads CASSRTGDEQYF. Looking up the rest from reference TRBV26 and TRBJ2-7 gives the full variable domain: NSKVIQTPRYLVKGQGQKAKMRCIPEKGHPVVFWYQQNKNNEFKFLINFQNQEVLQQIDMTEKRFSAECPSNSPCSLEIQSSEAGDSALYLCASSRTGDEQYFGPGTRLTVL.

Comment on this clone: Genes and germline are mouse. The CDR3 end is not reached by the read, which stops 1 residue before it; the germline J gene fills it in. The chain recombines TRBV12-1 with TRBJ2-4; D is possibly TRBD1 (6 bases). The CDR3 covers 14 residues. Germline CDR1 SGHSN, CDR2 HYEKVE. Trimming left V 0 bases short and J 5 bases short, with 11 bases between. The CDR3 sequence is CASSLQGRRNTLYF. The covered CDR3 bases are TGTGCCAGCTCTCTCCAGGGGAGGCGAAACACCTTGTAC.